The entry below gives a single T cell receptor (beta chain) sequence along with its context. The data were taken from a study of blood T cell repertoires in COVID-19. Overall study: Italy, Spain and the United States were the sources of the convalescent and acute COVID-19 samples.

Sequencing used immunoSEQ multiplex PCR; TCRdb keeps in-frame clones, though not all of them. Of about 200,000 clones listed, 70% to 90% are singletons. The sample was peripheral blood. This sequence originates from a man aged 55 to 70 with COVID-19, enrolled during active disease.

The CDR3 DNA follows: TGCAGTGCTAGTACCGGGACAGGGTCCTACTATGGCTACACCTTC. This codes for CSASTGTGSYYGYTF. V is TRBV20-1 and J is TRBJ1-2, with TRBD1 identical over 9 bases. V trimming: 3 bases; J trimming: 3 bases; junction bases outside the gene matches: 8. The CDR3 totals 15 residues. Germline values: CDR1 DFQATT, CDR2 SNEGSKA (reference sequence).